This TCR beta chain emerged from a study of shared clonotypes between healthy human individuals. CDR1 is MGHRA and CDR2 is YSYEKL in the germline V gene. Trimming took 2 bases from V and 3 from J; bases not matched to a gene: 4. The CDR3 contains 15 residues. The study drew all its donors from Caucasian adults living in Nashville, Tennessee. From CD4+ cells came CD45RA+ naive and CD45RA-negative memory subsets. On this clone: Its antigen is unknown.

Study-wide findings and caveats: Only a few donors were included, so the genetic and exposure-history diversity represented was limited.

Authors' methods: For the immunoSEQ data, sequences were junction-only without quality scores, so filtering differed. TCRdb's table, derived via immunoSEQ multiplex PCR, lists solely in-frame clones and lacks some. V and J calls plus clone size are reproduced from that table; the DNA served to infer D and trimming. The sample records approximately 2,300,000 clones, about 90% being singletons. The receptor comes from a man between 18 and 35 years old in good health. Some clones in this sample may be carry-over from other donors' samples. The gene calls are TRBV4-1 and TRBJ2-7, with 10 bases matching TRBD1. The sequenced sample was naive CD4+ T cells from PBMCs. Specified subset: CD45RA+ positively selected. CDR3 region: CASSQPGQGIYEQYF. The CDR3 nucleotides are TGCGCCAGCAGCCAACCGGGACAGGGGATCTACGAGCAGTACTTC.